This TCR beta chain appears in the sequencing data of a study of cytomegalovirus exposure and HLA in healthy donors. General study findings and limits: The study labeled 150 to 200 TCR beta chains cytomegalovirus-associated. When the data were analyzed later, several of the most significant clusters appeared to be linked to common viral pathogens. A missense DCLRE1C variant was associated with V- and J-gene trimming of TCR beta chains in a later analysis, and an independent cohort replicated the association.

Details on this clone: Its target is unknown.

This CDR3 comprises 18 residues. Germline V lookup: CDR1 SGHVS, CDR2 FNYEAQ. The J segment lost 0 bases and the V segment lost 4 bases, leaving 6 bases of the junction unmatched. PCR was performed using 60 Vbeta and 13 Jbeta primers. Produced via immunoSEQ multiplex PCR; TCRdb's table is partial and in-frame only. Here the sample spans about 98,000 clones, around 68% being singletons. The V and J genes are TRBV7-6 and TRBJ2-1; TRBD2 agrees at 13 bases. The clonotype originates from a human donor in good health. The sequencing sample was made of PBMCs. CDR3 amino acids: CASSSRLAGGSSYNEQFF. CDR3 nucleotide sequence: TGTGCCAGCAGCTCTCGACTAGCGGGAGGCAGCTCCTACAATGAGCAGTTCTTC.